Below, one T cell receptor beta chain is given with its context. Its antigen is not identified. Germline V gives CDR1 SNHLY, CDR2 FYNNEI. Trimming pared 6 bases from V and 0 bases from J, leaving 18 bases between. CDR3 length: 16 residues. This sample was included in a study of immune heterogeneity within non-small cell lung tumors. As for the study in general: In total, the tumors were 4 squamous cell carcinomas, around ten non-squamous carcinomas and 1 not otherwise specified. Regarding the study as a whole: High-frequency T-cell receptor beta clonotypes differed largely between individual patients. With an R of about 0.35, local T-cell clonality correlated moderately but significantly with local tumor mutational burden. Identical dominant CDR3 beta clonotypes recurred across a patient's tumor sites, together with site-unique high-frequency clones.

The TCR beta CDR3 region underwent multiplex PCR amplification with 32 V and 13 J primers. TCRdb used MiXCR to reprocess the multiplex PCR reads, holding one entry per CDR3 protein. There are 2,000 or so distinct CDR3 sequences in the sample; roughly 27% occur only once, and roughly 13% lies in the top ten. Template was bulk tumor genomic DNA, approximately 560 ng per sample. Several biopsies were spaced far apart within each primary tumor and obtained as surgery took place. Patients had untreated, newly diagnosed non-small cell lung cancer and underwent curative surgery. The chain is built from TRBV2 and TRBJ2-7; D might be TRBD1 or TRBD2, each matching 5 bases. The receptor was isolated from a woman aged 50 to 60 with non-small cell lung cancer. Sample: lung tumor tissue. DNA for the CDR3: TGTGCCAGCAGGGGGGAAGGGTCCTTACGCTCCTACGAGCAGTACTTC. This sequence encodes CASRGEGSLRSYEQYF. Full variable domain (remainder filled in from reference TRBV2 and TRBJ2-7): EPEVTQTPSHQVTQMGQEVILRCVPISNHLYFYWYRQILGQKVEFLVSFYNNEISEKSEIFDDQFSVERPDGSNFTLKIRSTKLEDSAMYFCASRGEGSLRSYEQYFGPGTRLTVT.